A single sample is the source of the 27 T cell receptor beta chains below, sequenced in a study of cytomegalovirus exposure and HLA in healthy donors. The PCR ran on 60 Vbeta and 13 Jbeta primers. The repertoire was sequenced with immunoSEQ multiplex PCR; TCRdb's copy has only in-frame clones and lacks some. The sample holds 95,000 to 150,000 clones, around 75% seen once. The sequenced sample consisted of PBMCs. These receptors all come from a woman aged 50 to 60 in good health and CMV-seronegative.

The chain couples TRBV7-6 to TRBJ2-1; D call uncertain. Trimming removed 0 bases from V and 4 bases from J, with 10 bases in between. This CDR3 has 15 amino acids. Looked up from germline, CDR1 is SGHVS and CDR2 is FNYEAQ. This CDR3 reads CASSLAYGSYNEQFF. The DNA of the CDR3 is TGTGCCAGCAGCTTAGCGTACGGGTCGTACAATGAGCAGTTCTTC.

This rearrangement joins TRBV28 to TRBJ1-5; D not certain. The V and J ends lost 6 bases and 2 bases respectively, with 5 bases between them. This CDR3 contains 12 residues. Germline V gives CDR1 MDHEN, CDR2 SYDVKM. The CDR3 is CASRQGNQPQHF. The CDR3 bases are TGTGCCAGCAGGCAGGGCAATCAGCCCCAGCATTTT.

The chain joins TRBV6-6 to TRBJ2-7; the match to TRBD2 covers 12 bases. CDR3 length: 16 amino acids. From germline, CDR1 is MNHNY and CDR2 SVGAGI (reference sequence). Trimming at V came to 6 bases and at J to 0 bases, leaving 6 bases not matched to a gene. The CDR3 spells CASSRTSGISSYEQYF. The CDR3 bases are TGTGCCAGCAGCCGGACTAGCGGGATTAGCTCCTACGAGCAGTACTTC.

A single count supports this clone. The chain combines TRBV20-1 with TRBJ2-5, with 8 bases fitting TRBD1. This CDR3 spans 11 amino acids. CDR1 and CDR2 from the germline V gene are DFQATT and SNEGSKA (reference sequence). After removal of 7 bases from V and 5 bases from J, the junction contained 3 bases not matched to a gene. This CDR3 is CSGQGAETQYF. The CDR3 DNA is TGCAGTGGCCAGGGGGCGGAGACCCAGTACTTC.

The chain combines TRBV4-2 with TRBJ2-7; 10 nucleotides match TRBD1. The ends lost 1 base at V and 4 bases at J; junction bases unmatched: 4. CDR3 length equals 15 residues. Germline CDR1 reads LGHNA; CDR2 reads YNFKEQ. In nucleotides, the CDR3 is TGTGCCAGCAGCCAAGTCGGGACAGGGGAATACGAGCAGTACTTC. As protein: CASSQVGTGEYEQYF.

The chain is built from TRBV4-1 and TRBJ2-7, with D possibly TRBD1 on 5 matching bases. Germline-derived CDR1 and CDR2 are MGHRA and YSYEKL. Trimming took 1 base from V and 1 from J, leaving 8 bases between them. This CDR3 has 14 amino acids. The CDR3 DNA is TGCGCCAGCAGCCAAGTAGGGGAATCCTACGAGCAGTACTTC. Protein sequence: CASSQVGESYEQYF.

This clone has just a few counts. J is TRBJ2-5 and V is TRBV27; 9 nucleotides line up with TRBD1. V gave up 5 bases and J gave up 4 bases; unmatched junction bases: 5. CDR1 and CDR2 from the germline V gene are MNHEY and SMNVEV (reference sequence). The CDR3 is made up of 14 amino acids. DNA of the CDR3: TGTGCCAGCAGTCCACAGGGGGCCGGAGAGACCCAGTACTTC. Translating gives CASSPQGAGETQYF.

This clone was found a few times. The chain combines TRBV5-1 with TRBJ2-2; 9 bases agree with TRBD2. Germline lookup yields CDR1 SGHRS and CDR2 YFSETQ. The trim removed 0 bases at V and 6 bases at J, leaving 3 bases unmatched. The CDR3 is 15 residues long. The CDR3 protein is CASSLVAGVAGELFF. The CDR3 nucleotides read TGCGCCAGCAGCTTGGTAGCGGGAGTGGCCGGGGAGCTGTTTTTT.

CDR3: CASRGTSGRVYEQYF. The DNA of the CDR3 is TGTGCCAGCAGAGGGACTAGCGGGAGAGTCTACGAGCAGTACTTC. The chain recombines TRBV27 with TRBJ2-7, with TRBD2 matching 14 bases. The CDR3 length is 15 residues. V lost 6 bases, J lost 3 bases, and 4 bases stayed unmatched. The V gene's germline CDR1 is MNHEY and CDR2 SMNVEV (reference sequence).

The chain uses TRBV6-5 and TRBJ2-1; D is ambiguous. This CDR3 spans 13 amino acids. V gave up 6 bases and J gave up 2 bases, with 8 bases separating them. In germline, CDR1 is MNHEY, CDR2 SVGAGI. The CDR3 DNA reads TGTGCCAGCAGCATACAAGCCTACAATGAGCAGTTCTTC. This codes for CASSIQAYNEQFF.

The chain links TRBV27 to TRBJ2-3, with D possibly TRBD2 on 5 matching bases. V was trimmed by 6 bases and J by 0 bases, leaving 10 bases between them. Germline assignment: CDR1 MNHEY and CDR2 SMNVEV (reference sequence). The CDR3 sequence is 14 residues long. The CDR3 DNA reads TGTGCCAGCAGATTTCTAGCAAGCACAGATACGCAGTATTTT. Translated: CASRFLASTDTQYF.

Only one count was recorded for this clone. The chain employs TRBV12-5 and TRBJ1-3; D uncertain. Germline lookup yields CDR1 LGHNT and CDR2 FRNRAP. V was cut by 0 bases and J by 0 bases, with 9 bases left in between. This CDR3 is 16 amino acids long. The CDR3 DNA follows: TGTGCTAGTGGTTTGGTCGTGGGCCGCTCTGGAAACACCATATATTTT. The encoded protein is CASGLVVGRSGNTIYF.

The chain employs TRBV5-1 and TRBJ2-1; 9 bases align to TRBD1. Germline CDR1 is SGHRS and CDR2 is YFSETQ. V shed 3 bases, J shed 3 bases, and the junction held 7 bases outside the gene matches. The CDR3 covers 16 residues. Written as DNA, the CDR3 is TGCGCCAGCAGCTCGTGGGACAGGGAAGGCTACAATGAGCAGTTCTTC. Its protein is CASSSWDREGYNEQFF.

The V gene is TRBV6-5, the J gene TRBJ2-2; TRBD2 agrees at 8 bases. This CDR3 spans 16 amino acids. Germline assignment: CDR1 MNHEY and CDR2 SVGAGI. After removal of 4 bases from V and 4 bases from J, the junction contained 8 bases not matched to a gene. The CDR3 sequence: CASSFAPSGGTGELFF. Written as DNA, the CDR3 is TGTGCCAGCAGTTTCGCCCCGAGCGGGGGCACCGGGGAGCTGTTTTTT.

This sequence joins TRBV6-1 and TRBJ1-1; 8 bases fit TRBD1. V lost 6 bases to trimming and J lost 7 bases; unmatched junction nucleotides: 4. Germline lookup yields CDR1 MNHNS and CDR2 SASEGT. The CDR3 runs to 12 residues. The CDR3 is CASSRTGFEAFF. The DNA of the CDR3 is TGTGCCAGCAGCAGGACAGGGTTTGAAGCTTTCTTT.

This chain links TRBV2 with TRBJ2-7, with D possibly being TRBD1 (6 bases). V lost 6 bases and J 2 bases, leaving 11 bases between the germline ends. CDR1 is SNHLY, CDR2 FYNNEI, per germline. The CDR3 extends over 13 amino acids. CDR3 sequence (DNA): TGTGCCAGCAGGCGCAGGGGCCCCTACGAGCAGTACTTC. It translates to CASRRRGPYEQYF.

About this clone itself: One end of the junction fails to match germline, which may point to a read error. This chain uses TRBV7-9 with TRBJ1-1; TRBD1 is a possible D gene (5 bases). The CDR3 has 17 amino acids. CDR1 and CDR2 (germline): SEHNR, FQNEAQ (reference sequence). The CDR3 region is CSSSLGLAGTLNTEAFF. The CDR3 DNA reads TGTTCCAGCAGCTTAGGGTTGGCGGGGACCCTGAACACTGAAGCTTTCTTT.

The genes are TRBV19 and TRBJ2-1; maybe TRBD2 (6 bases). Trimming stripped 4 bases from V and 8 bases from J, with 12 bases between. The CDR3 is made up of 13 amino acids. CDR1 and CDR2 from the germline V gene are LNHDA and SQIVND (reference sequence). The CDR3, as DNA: TGTGCCAGTAGTAACCGCGGGAACGATGAGCAGTTCTTC. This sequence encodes CASSNRGNDEQFF.

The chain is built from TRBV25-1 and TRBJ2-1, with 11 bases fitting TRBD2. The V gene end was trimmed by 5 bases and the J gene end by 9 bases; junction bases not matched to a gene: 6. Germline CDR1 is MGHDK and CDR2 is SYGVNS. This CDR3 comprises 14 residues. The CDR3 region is CASSYSGRAFEQFF. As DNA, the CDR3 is TGTGCCAGCAGTTATAGCGGGAGGGCATTTGAGCAGTTCTTC.

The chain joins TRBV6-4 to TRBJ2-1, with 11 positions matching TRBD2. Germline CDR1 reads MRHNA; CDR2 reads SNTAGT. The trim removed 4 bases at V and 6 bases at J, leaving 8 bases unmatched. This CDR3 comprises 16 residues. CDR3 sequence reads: CASSGLAGGKSNEQFF. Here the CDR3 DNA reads TGTGCCAGCAGTGGCCTAGCGGGAGGTAAGAGCAATGAGCAGTTCTTC.

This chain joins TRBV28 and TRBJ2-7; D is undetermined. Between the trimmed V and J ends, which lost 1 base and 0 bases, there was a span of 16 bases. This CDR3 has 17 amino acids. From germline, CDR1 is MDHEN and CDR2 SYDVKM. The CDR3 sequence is CASSLFSQVPSSYEQYF. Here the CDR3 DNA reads TGTGCCAGCAGTTTATTCTCGCAGGTCCCGAGCTCCTACGAGCAGTACTTC.

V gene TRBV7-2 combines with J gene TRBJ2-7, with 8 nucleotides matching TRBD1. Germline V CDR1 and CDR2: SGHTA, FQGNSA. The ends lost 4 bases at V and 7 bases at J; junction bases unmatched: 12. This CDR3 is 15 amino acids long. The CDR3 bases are TGTGCCAGCAGCTCAGATCAGGGGGCTCCGGGGGAGCAGTACTTC. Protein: CASSSDQGAPGEQYF. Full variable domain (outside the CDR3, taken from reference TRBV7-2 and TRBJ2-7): GAGVSQSPSNKVTEKGKDVELRCDPISGHTALYWYRQSLGQGLEFLIYFQGNSAPDKSGLPSDRFSAERTGGSVSTLTIQRTQQEDSAVYLCASSSDQGAPGEQYFGPGTRLTVT.

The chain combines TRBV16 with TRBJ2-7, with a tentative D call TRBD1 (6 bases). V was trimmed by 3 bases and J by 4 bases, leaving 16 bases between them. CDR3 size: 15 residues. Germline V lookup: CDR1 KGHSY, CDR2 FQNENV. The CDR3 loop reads CASSQGALRAYEQYF. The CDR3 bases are TGTGCCAGCAGCCAGGGGGCTTTGCGAGCATACGAGCAGTACTTC.

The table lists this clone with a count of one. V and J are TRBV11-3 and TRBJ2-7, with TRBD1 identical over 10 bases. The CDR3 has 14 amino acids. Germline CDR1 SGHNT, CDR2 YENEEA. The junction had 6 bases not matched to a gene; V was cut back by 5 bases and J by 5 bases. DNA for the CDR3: TGTGCCAGCAGCCACCGGGACAGGGGTGACGAGCAGTACTTC. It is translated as CASSHRDRGDEQYF.

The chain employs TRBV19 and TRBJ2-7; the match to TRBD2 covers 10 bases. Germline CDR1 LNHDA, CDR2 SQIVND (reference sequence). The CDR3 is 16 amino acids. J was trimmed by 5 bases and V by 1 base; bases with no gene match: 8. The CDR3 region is CASSIGMLAGEDEQYF. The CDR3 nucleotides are TGTGCCAGTAGTATAGGAATGCTAGCGGGAGAGGACGAGCAGTACTTC.

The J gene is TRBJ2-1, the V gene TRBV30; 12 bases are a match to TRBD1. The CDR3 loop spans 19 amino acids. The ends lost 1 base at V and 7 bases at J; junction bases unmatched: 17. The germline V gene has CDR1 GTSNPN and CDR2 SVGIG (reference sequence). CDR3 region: CAWSAGQGARRSSWNEQFF. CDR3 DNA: TGTGCCTGGAGTGCGGGACAGGGGGCCCGGCGATCTAGCTGGAATGAGCAGTTCTTC. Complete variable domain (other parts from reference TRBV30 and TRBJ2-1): SQTIHQWPATLVQPVGSPLSLECTVEGTSNPNLYWYRQAAGRGLQLLFYSVGIGQISSEVPQNLSASRPQDRQFILSSKKLLLSDSGFYLCAWSAGQGARRSSWNEQFFGPGTRLTVL.

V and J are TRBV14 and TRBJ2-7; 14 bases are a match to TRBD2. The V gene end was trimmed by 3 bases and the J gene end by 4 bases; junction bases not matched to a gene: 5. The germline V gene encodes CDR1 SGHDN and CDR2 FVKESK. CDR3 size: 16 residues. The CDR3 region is CASSQGLAGAGYEQYF. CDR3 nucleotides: TGTGCCAGCAGCCAGGGACTAGCGGGAGCCGGGTACGAGCAGTACTTC.